The T cell receptor (beta chain) described here comes from a study of OX40 agonist ivuxolimab in advanced cancers. Study outcomes and limitations: Some of the nonresponding patients also showed low levels of normalized T-cell clonal expansion.

After removal of 4 bases from V and 6 bases from J, the junction contained 8 bases not matched to a gene. CDR3 length: 15 amino acids. Germline-derived CDR1 and CDR2 are MNHEY and SVGAGI. Peripheral blood came from all dose cohorts at three timepoints. TCRdb's copy holds only in-frame clones and misses some; the assay was immunoSEQ multiplex PCR. The data show about 120,000 clones, approximately 89% seen once. A remark on this clone: Antigen specificity is unknown.

The J gene is TRBJ2-1, the V gene TRBV6-5; 8 nucleotides line up with TRBD1. Sequenced here: CD4+ or CD8+ T cells sorted from blood, sampled in a trial of the OX40 agonist ivuxolimab. This sequence originates from an adult with an advanced solid tumor such as melanoma, head and neck, liver or kidney cancer. CDR3 DNA: TGTGCCAGCAGTTTCCCAGGGGGCCCCGGCAATGAGCAGTTCTTC. This codes for CASSFPGGPGNEQFF.